This TCR beta chain was found in a study of early T cells in non-severe SARS-CoV-2 infection. MiXCR, run by TCRdb on the 5' RACE reads, gives a single entry per CDR3 protein. Counted here are roughly 50,000 distinct CDR3 sequences, about a tenth occurring once; the ten biggest clones make up about 15%. At least ten counts were recorded for this clonotype. CDR1 is MNHEY, CDR2 SMNVEV, per germline (reference sequence). The CDR3 contains 14 residues. Trimming took 5 bases from V and 8 from J; bases not matched to a gene: 7. The chain is built from TRBV27 and TRBJ1-2; 11 bases agree with TRBD1. Source material: whole blood. The origin of this receptor is an adult who was a healthcare worker with PCR-confirmed SARS-CoV-2 infection or an uninfected control (not recorded which). CDR3: CASSMDRGPRGYTF. In DNA, the CDR3 is TGTGCCAGCAGTATGGACAGGGGGCCTCGCGGCTACACCTTC.